This is a list of T cell receptor beta chains from one sample in a study of T cell responses to AZD1222 COVID-19 vaccine. The repertoire was sequenced with immunoSEQ multiplex PCR; TCRdb's copy has only in-frame clones and lacks some. The sample contains 120,000 to 150,000 clones, about 82% of which appear only once. This sample comprised peripheral blood, obtained 28 days after the second AZD1222 dose. These receptors were taken from an adult who received the AZD1222 COVID-19 vaccine. The CDR3 runs from the conserved cysteine through the conserved F or W. A D gene is named only where the DNA matches it firmly. Rows may omit the clone size; those that give it use once, few, many or a size class.

D	J	size	V	CDR3	DNA
TRBD1	TRBJ1-2	.	TRBV2	CASRFFGQDYGYTF	TGTGCCAGCAGGTTTTTTGGACAGGACTATGGCTACACCTTC
.	TRBJ1-1	few	TRBV5-4	CASSPDSLPEAFF	TGTGCCAGCAGCCCTGACAGCCTCCCTGAAGCTTTCTTT
.	TRBJ1-3	medium-sized	TRBV28	CASSLFGSSGNTIYF	TGTGCCAGCAGTTTATTTGGGTCTTCTGGAAACACCATATATTTT
.	TRBJ2-2	.	TRBV2	CASSAQGPGELFF	TGTGCCAGCAGTGCCCAGGGTCCCGGGGAGCTGTTTTTT
TRBD1	TRBJ2-3	.	TRBV6-5	CASRPGQVTDTQYF	TGTGCCAGCAGGCCGGGACAGGTTACAGATACGCAGTATTTT
TRBD2	TRBJ2-7	.	TRBV19	CASSRGLAGGTYEQYF	TGTGCCAGTAGCCGGGGACTAGCGGGTGGGACCTACGAGCAGTACTTC
.	TRBJ1-2	once	TRBV5-4	CASLGSGSDGYTF	TGTGCCAGCCTCGGGTCGGGTAGCGATGGCTACACCTTC
TRBD1	TRBJ1-1	.	TRBV6-6	CASSYSRDRETEAFF	TGTGCCAGCAGTTACTCGAGGGACAGGGAAACTGAAGCTTTCTTT
.	TRBJ1-4	once	TRBV18	CASSPPLGEKLFF	TGTGCCAGCTCACCACCGCTAGGGGAAAAACTGTTTTTT
.	TRBJ2-7	.	TRBV11-2	CASRPENSYEQYF	TGTGCCAGCAGACCGGAGAACTCCTACGAGCAGTACTTC
.	TRBJ1-4	.	TRBV6-5	CASSSSSKAESLFF	TGTGCCAGCAGCTCCTCGTCTAAGGCTGAAAGTCTGTTTTTT
.	TRBJ2-5	.	TRBV19	CASSIGAWETQYF	TGTGCCAGTAGTATCGGAGCTTGGGAGACCCAGTACTTC
TRBD1	TRBJ2-3	.	TRBV5-1	CASKETGVDTQYF	TGCGCCAGCAAAGAGACAGGGGTAGATACGCAGTATTTT
.	TRBJ1-2	.	TRBV3-1/TRBV3-2	CASSQDWEGYGYTF	TGTGCCAGCAGCCAAGATTGGGAGGGCTATGGCTACACCTTC
.	TRBJ1-2	.	TRBV19	CASSTWPGGGGGYTF	TGTGCCAGTAGTACTTGGCCGGGGGGAGGCGGTGGCTACACCTTC
.	TRBJ2-7	once	TRBV5-4	CASSPPGGASYEQYF	TGTGCCAGCAGCCCTCCGGGGGGCGCCTCCTACGAGCAGTACTTC
.	TRBJ1-1	.	TRBV11-3	CASSSPRVHEAFF	TGTGCCAGCAGCTCACCAAGGGTCCATGAAGCTTTCTTT
.	TRBJ2-7	.	TRBV21-1	CASTPGGERLSGYF	TGTGCCAGCACCCCAGGGGGGGAACGGCTCTCGGGGTACTTC
.	TRBJ1-2	.	TRBV19	CASSIESRYGYTF	TGTGCCAGTAGTATAGAGTCCCGCTATGGCTACACCTTC
.	TRBJ1-1	once	TRBV2	CASRARGEAFF	TGTGCCAGCCGGGCGCGAGGCGAAGCTTTCTTT
.	TRBJ1-2	.	TRBV2	CASRQRGGYGYTF	TGTGCCAGCCGACAGCGCGGTGGCTATGGCTACACCTTC
.	TRBJ2-6	.	TRBV5-1	CASSLTVTGANVLTF	TGCGCCAGCAGTTTGACAGTTACTGGGGCCAACGTCCTGACTTTC
.	TRBJ2-7	.	TRBV10-3	CAISSLGAGGSYEQYF	TGTGCCATCAGTTCGTTAGGGGCCGGGGGATCCTACGAGCAGTACTTC